This T cell receptor (beta chain) was obtained from a study of T cell responses to AZD1222 COVID-19 vaccine (dated by TCRdb to the early 2020s). Study-wide context: A total of 230 to 250 trial participants underwent TCR sequencing, of whom 200 to 220 received two doses of AZD1222 and around 25 received two doses of the MenACWY control vaccine. Enrollment into the trials was organized by age into subgroups of 18-55, 56-69 and 70-plus years, and those subgroups contained roughly 150, 30 and 60 TCR-sequenced participants, respectively. Broader findings and caveats from the paper: After two AZD1222 doses, spike-specific TCR breadth and depth were significantly higher than at day 0 and than in MenACWY recipients. Because no day 14 peak-response samples were available, repertoires were characterized only after the peak T cell response. Participants were mostly white British, with more females than males. The authors suggested clonal diversity may have been underestimated. CD4 TCRs associated with the vaccine covered the entire spike protein, and the dominant responses were in regions 160-218 and 743-854. In the small 56-69-year group, the increase in depth fell short of significance, most likely because of low power. Nearly half of unique spike-specific TCRs reportedly recognized epitopes outside regions mutated in the B.1.351 and B.1.1.7 variants. Only a handful of AZD1222 recipients were SARS-CoV-2 seropositive at baseline, limiting conclusions about previously exposed vaccinees.

Measured from the cysteine to the phenylalanine, the CDR3 is 14 residues long. Only the CDR3 region is kept as DNA, spanning 42 bases read in frame from base 1. CDR1 and CDR2, per the germline V gene (reference sequence), are SEHNR and FQNEAQ. The V end loses 2 bases and the J end loses 4 bases, and a stretch of 11 bases separates them. A remark on this clone: Its recognized antigen is unknown. Per-nucleotide qualities are absent, and no much larger clonotype sits a single base away.

The intended sense of this specimen's time point label: about 28 days (+/-7) after the second vaccine dose. AZD1222 recipients with second doses at about 4 weeks or about 12 weeks were pooled, because spike-specific TCR depth and breadth did not differ between schedules. Vaccinee samples came from UK trials COV001 and COV002, including a single-blind randomized controlled phase 2/3 trial of AZD1222 (ChAdOx1 nCoV-19) in healthy adults. For TCRbeta chain sequencing, PBMC samples from trial participants were taken at day 0 and at day 28 after the second dose. The CDR3 regions of human TCRbeta chains were subjected to immunosequencing. The study's processing was this. TCRs in the repertoires were compared against a reference library of SARS-CoV-2-specific TCRs that had been generated with the MIRA antigen-specificity platform. Breadth meant the fraction of unique TCRs that were SARS-CoV-2-associated, whereas depth meant the fraction of total T cells that were SARS-CoV-2-associated. Using the MIRA data, each spike-specific TCR was mapped to the spike region that the TCR reacts to and placed in a CD4 or CD8 class. Log10-transformed breadth and depth values were compared by one-way ANOVA with Sidak's multiple comparisons tests. The immuneACCESS repertoire file appears here via TCRdb, limited to in-frame rearrangements. These files lack a portion of the clones; in checked studies, under half of the deficit traces to unresolved V genes, and the cause of the others is not known. V, J and clone size are those of that table, while D and trimming were read from the DNA. Across this sample there are some 140,000 clones, with 90% to 95% seen only once. Of the sample, approximately 7% is held by the ten largest clones.

This receptor was identified in an adult who received the AZD1222 COVID-19 vaccine. Sequencing used peripheral blood, obtained 28 days after the second AZD1222 dose. In this chain, TRBV7-9 is recombined with TRBJ1-1; the D gene is possibly TRBD1, with 6 bases matching. The CDR3 amino acid sequence is: CASSLQGPTTEAFF. The DNA sequence reads TGTGCCAGCAGCTTACAGGGGCCGACCACTGAAGCTTTCTTT.